This TCR beta chain was recovered during a study of T cell changes during pregnancy in multiple sclerosis. Repertoires were generated with immunoSEQ multiplex PCR, while TCRdb's copy carries only in-frame clones and drops some. The sample has tens of thousands of clones, approximately 94% seen once. Trimming shortened V by 4 bases and J by 1 base, and 11 bases separated the two germline ends. The CDR3 contains 14 residues. Germline CDR1 is SGHTA and CDR2 is FQGTGA. The V gene is TRBV7-3, the J gene TRBJ2-7; D might be TRBD2 (6 bases). Sequencing was performed on CD4+ T cells from peripheral blood mononuclear cells, taken in the third trimester of pregnancy. This TCR derives from a female donor with multiple sclerosis, enrolled in a pregnancy study. The DNA for the CDR3 is TGTGCCAGCAGCTCCCAGGGAGGATCCTACGAGCAGTACTTC. Protein sequence: CASSSQGGSYEQYF.